This T cell receptor (beta chain) stems from a study of shared clonotypes between healthy human individuals (dated by TCRdb to the early 2020s). Study-level background: Three men and two women, aged 18 to 49 years, made up the cohort. For each donor, CD4 naive and CD4 memory were each run on three plates, CD8 naive on two plates, and CD8 memory on one plate. To estimate repertoire size and how much clonotype sharing occurs between individuals, the study deeply sequenced the blood TCR repertoires of five healthy adults. Different laboratories and diverse techniques were used to prepare libraries and sequence TCR repertoires, to increase sequencing depth and limit assay-specific biases. Between about 0.85 and 8.9 billion PBMCs per donor were obtained by leukapheresis.

This clone was detected only once. No antigen is known for it. No much larger clonotype is one base removed from it; base qualities were not supplied. Per the germline V gene, SGDLS is the CDR1 and YYNGEE is the CDR2. Counted from cysteine to phenylalanine, this CDR3 has 15 amino acids. The only DNA kept is the CDR3, 45 bases in frame from the first base. Between the V and J ends, shortened by 0 bases and 1 base respectively, the junction contains 9 bases. CD8 naive samples were CD45RO-negative cells positively selected for CCR7, giving a CD45RA+CCR7+ population that excluded TemRA cells. Donors were healthy HIV-negative adults with no recently reported acute infections or vaccinations. Only Caucasian adults living in Nashville, Tennessee, USA were represented among the donors. Blood was collected by leukapheresis, and PBMCs were isolated by Ficoll-Histopaque density gradient centrifugation and then cryopreserved in liquid nitrogen vapor phase. Analytical flow cytometry was used to check the purity and quantity of each magnetically sorted T cell population. Genomic DNA was isolated from each sorted fraction and quantified by UV absorbance on a Nanodrop 2000c.

Using the deep immunoSEQ assay, multiplex PCR amplified TCR CDR3 regions from genomic DNA. Extracted genomic DNA from each cell subset was distributed evenly across all wells of several immunoSEQ 96-well plates, and each plate was treated as a replicate. For sorted subsets, approximately 210 ng genomic DNA, equal to about 30,000 T cell genomes, was loaded into each replicate PCR. Purified libraries were quantified with a Qubit 3.0 fluorometer, sized on a Bioanalyzer 2100, and re-quantified with the KAPA Library Quantification kit. Every immunoSEQ 96-well plate was sequenced on a separate single-read 150-cycle Illumina NextSeq 550 flow cell. Per the source publication's procedure: Because only junctional sequences without quality scores were contained in the immunoSEQ output, filtering matching that applied to full-length reads could not be performed. Sequences were annotated with PyIR, a Python wrapper for IgBLAST v1.9, and V/J genes and CDR3 were assigned using IMGT germline references. Reads were filtered out if the reads had weak V/J assignments (E-value above 1e-6), no CDR3, stop codons, out-of-frame junctions, or ambiguous translated residues. V3J clonotypes were defined as sequences sharing an identical inferred V gene, J gene, and CDR3 amino acid sequence. Percentage overlap between repertoires was computed as shared unique clonotypes divided by the size of the smaller repertoire. RTK rarefaction, the Chao1 estimator, and Recon v2.1 estimates of unobserved clonotypes were used to assess repertoire richness. For all TCRbeta clonotypes obtained by the gDNA method from several donors, generation probabilities were computed with OLGA. TCRdb obtained this table from immuneACCESS and retained in-frame rearrangements with V and J assigned. These tables miss some clones; where compared with another copy, unresolved V genes account for less than half of the shortfall, and the remainder is unexplained. V, J and clone size reflect that table, while D and trimming were determined from the DNA. This sample lists approximately 590,000 clones; around 95% were detected once. About 0.11% of the sample rests with the top ten.

The paper as a whole reports these results and caveats: Estimated clonotype richness was generally larger for naive than for memory subsets. Because the study included only a small number of donors, the genetic and exposure-history diversity represented was limited. Even with the large sequencing depth, rarefaction of the sorted-subset datasets indicated that sequencing was incomplete. Sampling was limited to blood, and TCR repertoires in tissue likely differ from TCR repertoires in blood. Pairwise subsampling indicated that sequencing depth was expected to affect the degree of clonotype sharing among donors. When a handful of donors were compared, the shared fraction of clonotypes was approximately 5% for naive CD4, around 3.5% for naive CD8, about 2.4% for memory CD4, and around 0.37% for memory CD8. Compared with non-shared clonotypes, clonotypes shared by all four sorted-subset donors had higher generation probabilities.

This clonotype originated in a woman in her 30s in good health. Sequencing input: naive CD8+ T cells sorted from blood. The sample's cell subset or site label is to be understood as: CD45RA+CCR7+. The chain links TRBV9 with TRBJ2-3, with the D gene uncertain. DNA sequence: TGTGCCAGCAGCGTAGGTGGCCGACGCACAGATACGCAGTATTTT. Its protein is CASSVGGRRTDTQYF.